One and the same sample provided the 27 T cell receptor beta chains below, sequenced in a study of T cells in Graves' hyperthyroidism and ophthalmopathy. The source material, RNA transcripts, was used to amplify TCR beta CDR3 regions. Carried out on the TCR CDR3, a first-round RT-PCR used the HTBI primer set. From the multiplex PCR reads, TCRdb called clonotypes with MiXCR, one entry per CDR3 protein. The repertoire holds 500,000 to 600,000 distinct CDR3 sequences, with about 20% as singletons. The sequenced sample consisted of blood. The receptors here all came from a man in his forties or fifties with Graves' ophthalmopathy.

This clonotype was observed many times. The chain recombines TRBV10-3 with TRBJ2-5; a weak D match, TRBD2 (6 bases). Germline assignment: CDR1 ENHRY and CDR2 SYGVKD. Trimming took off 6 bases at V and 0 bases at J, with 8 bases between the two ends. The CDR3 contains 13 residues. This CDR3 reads CAIREGNQETQYF. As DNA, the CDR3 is TGTGCCATCAGGGAGGGGAACCAAGAGACCCAGTACTTC.

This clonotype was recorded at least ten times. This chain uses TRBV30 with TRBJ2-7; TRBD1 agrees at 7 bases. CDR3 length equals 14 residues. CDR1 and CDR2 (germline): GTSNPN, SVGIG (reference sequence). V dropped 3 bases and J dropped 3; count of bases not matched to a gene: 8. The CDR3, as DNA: TGTGCCTGGAGCGAACGGGACAGCATCTACGAGCAGTACTTC. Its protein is CAWSERDSIYEQYF.

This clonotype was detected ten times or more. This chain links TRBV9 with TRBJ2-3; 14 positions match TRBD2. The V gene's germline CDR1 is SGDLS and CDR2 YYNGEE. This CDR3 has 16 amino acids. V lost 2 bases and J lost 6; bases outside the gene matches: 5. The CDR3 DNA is TGTGCCAGCAGCGTGGGACTAGCGGGAGAAGGGGATACGCAGTATTTT. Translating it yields CASSVGLAGEGDTQYF.

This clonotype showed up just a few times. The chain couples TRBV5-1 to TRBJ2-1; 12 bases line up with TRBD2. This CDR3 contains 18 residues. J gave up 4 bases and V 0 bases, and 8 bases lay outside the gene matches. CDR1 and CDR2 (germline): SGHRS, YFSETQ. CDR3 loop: CASSLGGLAGLTYNEQFF. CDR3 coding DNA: TGCGCCAGCAGCTTGGGAGGACTAGCGGGATTAACATACAATGAGCAGTTCTTC.

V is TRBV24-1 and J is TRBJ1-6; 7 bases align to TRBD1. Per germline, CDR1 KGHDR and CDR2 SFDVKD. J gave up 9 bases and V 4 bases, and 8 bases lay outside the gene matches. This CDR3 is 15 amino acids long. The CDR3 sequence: CATSDDPGQLSPLHF. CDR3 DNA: TGTGCCACCAGTGACGACCCGGGACAGCTTTCACCCCTCCACTTT.

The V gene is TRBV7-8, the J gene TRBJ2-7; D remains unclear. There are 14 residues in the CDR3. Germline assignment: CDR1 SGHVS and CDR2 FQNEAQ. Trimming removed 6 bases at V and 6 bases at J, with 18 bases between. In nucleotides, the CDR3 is TGTGCCAGCAGACCCCCCTGGCTAGATGGCGAGCAGTACTTC. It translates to CASRPPWLDGEQYF.

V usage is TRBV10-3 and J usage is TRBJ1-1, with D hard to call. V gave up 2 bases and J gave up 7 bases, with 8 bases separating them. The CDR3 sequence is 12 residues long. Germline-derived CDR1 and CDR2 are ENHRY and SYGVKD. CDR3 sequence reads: CAISEEGFEAFF. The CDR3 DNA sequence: TGTGCCATCAGTGAGGAAGGATTTGAAGCTTTCTTT.

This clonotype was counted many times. The CDR3 loop reads CASREFNSPLHF. CDR3 DNA sequence: TGTGCCAGCAGGGAATTTAATTCACCCCTCCACTTT. The genes are TRBV2 and TRBJ1-6; no clear D. Germline V gives CDR1 SNHLY, CDR2 FYNNEI. This CDR3 region has 12 residues. Trimming took off 6 bases at V and 6 bases at J, with 6 bases between the two ends. Combining the CDR3 with reference TRBV2 and TRBJ1-6 gives the whole variable domain EPEVTQTPSHQVTQMGQEVILRCVPISNHLYFYWYRQILGQKVEFLVSFYNNEISEKSEIFDDQFSVERPDGSNFTLKIRSTKLEDSAMYFCASREFNSPLHFGNGTRLTVT.

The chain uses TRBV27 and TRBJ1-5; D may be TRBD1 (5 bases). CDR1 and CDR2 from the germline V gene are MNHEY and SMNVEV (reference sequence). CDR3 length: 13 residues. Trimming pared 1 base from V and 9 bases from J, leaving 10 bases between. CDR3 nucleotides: TGTGCCAGCAGTTTATTGGAGGGGCGGCCCCAGCATTTT. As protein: CASSLLEGRPQHF.

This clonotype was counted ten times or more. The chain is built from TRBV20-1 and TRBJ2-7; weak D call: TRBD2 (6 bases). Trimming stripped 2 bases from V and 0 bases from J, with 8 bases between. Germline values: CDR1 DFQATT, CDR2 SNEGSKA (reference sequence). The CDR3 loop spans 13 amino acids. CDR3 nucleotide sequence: TGCAGTGCTAGACTGCGGGACTCCTACGAGCAGTACTTC. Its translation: CSARLRDSYEQYF.

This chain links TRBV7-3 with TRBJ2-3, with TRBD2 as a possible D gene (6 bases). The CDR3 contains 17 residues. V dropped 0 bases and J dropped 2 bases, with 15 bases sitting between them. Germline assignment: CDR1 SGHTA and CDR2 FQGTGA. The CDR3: CASSLTPVAGNTDTQYF. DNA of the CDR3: TGTGCCAGCAGCTTAACCCCAGTGGCGGGGAACACAGATACGCAGTATTTT.

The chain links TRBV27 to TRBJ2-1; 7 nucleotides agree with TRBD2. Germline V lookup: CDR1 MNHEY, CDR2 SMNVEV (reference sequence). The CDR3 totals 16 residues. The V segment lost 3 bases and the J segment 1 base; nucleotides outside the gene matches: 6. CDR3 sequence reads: CASSLGGFWSYNEQFF. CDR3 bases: TGTGCCAGCAGTTTGGGGGGGTTTTGGTCCTACAATGAGCAGTTCTTC.

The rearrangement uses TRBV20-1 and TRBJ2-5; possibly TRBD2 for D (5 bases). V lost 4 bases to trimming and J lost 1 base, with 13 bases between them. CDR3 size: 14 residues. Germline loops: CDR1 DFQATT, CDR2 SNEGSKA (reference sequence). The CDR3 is CSATSGLSQETQYF. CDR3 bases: TGCAGTGCTACTTCAGGACTGAGCCAAGAGACCCAGTACTTC.

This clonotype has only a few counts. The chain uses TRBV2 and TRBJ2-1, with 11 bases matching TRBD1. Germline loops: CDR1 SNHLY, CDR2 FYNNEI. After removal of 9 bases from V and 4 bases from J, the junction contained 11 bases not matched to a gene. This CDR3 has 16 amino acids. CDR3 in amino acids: CARAGHRDRGYNEQFF. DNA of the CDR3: TGTGCCAGAGCCGGACATCGGGACAGGGGGTACAATGAGCAGTTCTTC. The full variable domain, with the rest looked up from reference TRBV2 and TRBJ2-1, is EPEVTQTPSHQVTQMGQEVILRCVPISNHLYFYWYRQILGQKVEFLVSFYNNEISEKSEIFDDQFSVERPDGSNFTLKIRSTKLEDSAMYFCARAGHRDRGYNEQFFGPGTRLTVL.

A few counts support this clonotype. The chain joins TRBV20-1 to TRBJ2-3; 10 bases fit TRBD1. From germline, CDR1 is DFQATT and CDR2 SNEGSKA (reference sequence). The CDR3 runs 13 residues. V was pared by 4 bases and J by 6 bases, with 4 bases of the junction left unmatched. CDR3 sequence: CSANPDRGDTQYF. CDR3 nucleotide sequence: TGCAGTGCTAACCCGGACAGGGGGGATACGCAGTATTTT.

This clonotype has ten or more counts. The DNA for the CDR3 is TGCAGTGCTAGTATCAGCGGGGGCCTCCAAGAGACCCAGTACTTC. It specifies CSASISGGLQETQYF. The gene calls are TRBV20-1 and TRBJ2-5, with TRBD2 matching over 8 bases. In germline, CDR1 is DFQATT, CDR2 SNEGSKA (reference sequence). This CDR3 is built from 15 residues. With V trimmed by 3 bases and J by 1 base, 7 bases remained unmatched.

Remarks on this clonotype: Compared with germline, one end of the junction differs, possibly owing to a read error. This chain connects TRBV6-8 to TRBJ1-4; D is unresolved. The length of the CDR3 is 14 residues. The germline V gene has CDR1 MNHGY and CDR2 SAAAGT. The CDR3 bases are TGTGTCAGCAGTGTGGGTCCGGCAGGAGAAAAACTGTTTTTT. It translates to CVSSVGPAGEKLFF.

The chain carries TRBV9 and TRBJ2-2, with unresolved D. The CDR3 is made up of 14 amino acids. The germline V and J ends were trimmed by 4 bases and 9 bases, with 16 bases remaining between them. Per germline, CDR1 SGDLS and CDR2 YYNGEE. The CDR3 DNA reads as TGTGCCAGCAGCCCGTCCCAAGAGCCCTGGGAGCTGTTTTTT. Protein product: CASSPSQEPWELFF.

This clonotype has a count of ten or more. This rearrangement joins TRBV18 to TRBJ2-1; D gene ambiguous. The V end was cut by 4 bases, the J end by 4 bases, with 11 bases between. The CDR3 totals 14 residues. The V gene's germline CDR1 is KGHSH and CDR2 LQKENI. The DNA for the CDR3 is TGTGCCAGCTCACAAGGGCAGAAATACAATGAGCAGTTCTTC. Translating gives CASSQGQKYNEQFF.

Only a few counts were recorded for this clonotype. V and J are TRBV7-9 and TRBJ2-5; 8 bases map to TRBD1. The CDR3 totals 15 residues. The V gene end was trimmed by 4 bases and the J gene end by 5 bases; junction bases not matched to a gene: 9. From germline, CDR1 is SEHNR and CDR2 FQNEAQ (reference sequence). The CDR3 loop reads CASSYGQGIGETQYF. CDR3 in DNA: TGTGCCAGCAGCTATGGACAGGGCATTGGGGAGACCCAGTACTTC.

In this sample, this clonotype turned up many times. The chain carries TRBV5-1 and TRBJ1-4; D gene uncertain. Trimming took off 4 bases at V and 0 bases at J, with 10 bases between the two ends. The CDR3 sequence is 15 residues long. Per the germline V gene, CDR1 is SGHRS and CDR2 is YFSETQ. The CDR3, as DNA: TGCGCCAGCAGCATCTTAGGGACAACTAATGAAAAACTGTTTTTT. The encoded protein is CASSILGTTNEKLFF.

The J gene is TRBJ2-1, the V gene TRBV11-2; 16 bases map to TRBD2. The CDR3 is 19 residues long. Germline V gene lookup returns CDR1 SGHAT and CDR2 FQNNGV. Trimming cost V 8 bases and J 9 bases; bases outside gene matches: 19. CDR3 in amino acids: CASGYPPTGTSGRAGEQFF. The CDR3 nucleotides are TGTGCCAGCGGATACCCCCCTACCGGGACTAGCGGGAGGGCCGGTGAGCAGTTCTTC.

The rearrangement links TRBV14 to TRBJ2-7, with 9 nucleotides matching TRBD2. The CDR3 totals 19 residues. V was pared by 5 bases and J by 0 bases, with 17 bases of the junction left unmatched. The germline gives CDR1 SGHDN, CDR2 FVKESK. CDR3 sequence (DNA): TGTGCCAGCAGCAACACCGGGACAGTGCGACTAGCGGTCTCCTACGAGCAGTACTTC. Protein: CASSNTGTVRLAVSYEQYF.

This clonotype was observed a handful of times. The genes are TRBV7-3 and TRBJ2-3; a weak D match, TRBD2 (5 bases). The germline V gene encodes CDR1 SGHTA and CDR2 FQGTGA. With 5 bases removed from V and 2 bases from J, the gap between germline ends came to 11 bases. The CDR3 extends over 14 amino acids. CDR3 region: CASSPRTHTDTQYF. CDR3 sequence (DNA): TGTGCCAGCAGCCCTAGGACTCACACAGATACGCAGTATTTT.

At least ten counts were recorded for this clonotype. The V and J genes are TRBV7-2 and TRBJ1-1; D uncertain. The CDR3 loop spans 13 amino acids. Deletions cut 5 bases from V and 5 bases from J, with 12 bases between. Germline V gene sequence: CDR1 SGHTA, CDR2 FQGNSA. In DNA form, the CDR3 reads TGTGCCAGCAGCCCGGGAAAGAGGACTGAAGCTTTCTTT. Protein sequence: CASSPGKRTEAFF.

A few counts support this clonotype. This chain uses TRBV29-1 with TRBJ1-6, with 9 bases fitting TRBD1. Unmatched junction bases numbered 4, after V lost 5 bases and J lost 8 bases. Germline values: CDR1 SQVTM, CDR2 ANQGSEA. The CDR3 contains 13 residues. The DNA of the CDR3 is TGCAGCGTTTCTACAGGGGGCGATTCACCCCTCCACTTT. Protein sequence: CSVSTGGDSPLHF.

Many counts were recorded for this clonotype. For the CDR3, the DNA is TGTGCCAGCAGCCCCGGATCCCCCATGGGGGGCTACACCTTC. Translated: CASSPGSPMGGYTF. This chain links TRBV7-9 with TRBJ1-2, with unresolved D. The ends were cut back, 5 bases at V and 8 bases at J, with 18 bases in the middle. The germline V gene has CDR1 SEHNR and CDR2 FQNEAQ (reference sequence). The CDR3 is 14 residues long.